These T cell receptor beta chains were read from a single sample in a study of T cell clonotyping in hematopoietic cell transplantation. Repertoires were generated with immunoSEQ multiplex PCR, while TCRdb's copy carries only in-frame clones and drops some. The sample carries approximately 30,000 clones, nearly 97% recorded once. Sequencing used peripheral blood mononuclear cells. The source is a man between 45 and 60 years old in good health. Some clones in this sample may be carry-over from other donors' samples. The CDR3 runs from the conserved cysteine through the conserved F or W. D genes are given only for firm matches. Some rows mark clone size as missing; the rest say once, few, many or name a class of expanded clone.

.	.	TRBV5-4	TRBJ2-1	CASSLVRGSYNEQFF	TGTGCCAGCAGCTTGGTACGGGGGAGCTACAATGAGCAGTTCTTC
.	.	TRBV30	TRBJ1-5	CAWSVEGNQPQHF	TGTGCCTGGAGTGTAGAGGGAAATCAGCCCCAGCATTTT
.	.	TRBV7-2	TRBJ1-4	CASGKREPNEKLFF	TGTGCCAGCGGCAAGAGGGAACCCAATGAAAAACTGTTTTTT
TRBD1	few	TRBV25-1	TRBJ1-1	CASSDSGQVGTEAFF	TGTGCCAGCAGTGACTCGGGACAGGTAGGCACTGAAGCTTTCTTT
TRBD1	.	TRBV19	TRBJ2-7	CASRTGTGRGEQYF	TGTGCCAGCCGAACCGGGACAGGGAGAGGCGAGCAGTACTTC
TRBD1	few	TRBV6-1	TRBJ2-7	CASSEMGQGPYEQYF	TGTGCCAGCAGTGAAATGGGACAGGGACCCTACGAGCAGTACTTC
TRBD1	.	TRBV30	TRBJ2-7	CAWSAGTGDYEQYF	TGTGCCTGGAGTGCCGGGACAGGAGACTACGAGCAGTACTTC
.	.	TRBV2	TRBJ2-3	CASSVSEVRDTQYF	TGTGCCAGCAGTGTATCAGAGGTTCGGGATACGCAGTATTTT
.	.	TRBV9	TRBJ2-7	CASSVAGGLNGEQYF	TGTGCCAGCAGCGTAGCGGGGGGCTTAAACGGCGAGCAGTACTTC
.	.	TRBV19	TRBJ1-4	CASTGPNEKLFF	TGTGCCAGTACGGGCCCTAATGAAAAACTGTTTTTT
TRBD2	.	TRBV7-2	TRBJ2-7	CASSQGLATYEQYF	TGTGCCAGCAGCCAAGGACTAGCTACCTACGAGCAGTACTTC
TRBD1	once	TRBV19	TRBJ1-2	CASSTFGQGSYGYTF	TGTGCCAGTTCGACTTTTGGACAGGGCAGCTATGGCTACACCTTC
.	.	TRBV5-1	TRBJ1-5	CASSPRGGHNQPQHF	TGCGCCAGCAGCCCGAGGGGGGGCCACAATCAGCCCCAGCATTTT
.	.	TRBV10-1	TRBJ1-1	CASSEQRVATEAFF	TGCGCCAGCAGTGAGCAAAGGGTGGCCACTGAAGCTTTCTTT
.	.	TRBV6-5	TRBJ2-2	CASSNQGRSTGELFF	TGTGCCAGCAGTAACCAGGGTCGGAGCACCGGGGAGCTGTTTTTT
TRBD1	.	TRBV6-4	TRBJ1-1	CASRRGTGGVAFF	TGTGCCAGCCGGCGGGGGACAGGCGGGGTAGCTTTCTTT
TRBD1	.	TRBV19	TRBJ1-6	CASSTTGGVYNSPLHF	TGTGCCAGTAGTACTACAGGGGGCGTGTATAATTCACCCCTCCACTTT
TRBD1	.	TRBV11-2	TRBJ1-4	CASSLDGTGVEKLFF	TGTGCCAGCAGCTTAGATGGGACAGGAGTTGAAAAACTGTTTTTT
.	.	TRBV7-6	TRBJ2-7	CASSLDQTGRYEQYF	TGTGCCAGCAGCTTGGATCAGACAGGAAGATACGAGCAGTACTTC